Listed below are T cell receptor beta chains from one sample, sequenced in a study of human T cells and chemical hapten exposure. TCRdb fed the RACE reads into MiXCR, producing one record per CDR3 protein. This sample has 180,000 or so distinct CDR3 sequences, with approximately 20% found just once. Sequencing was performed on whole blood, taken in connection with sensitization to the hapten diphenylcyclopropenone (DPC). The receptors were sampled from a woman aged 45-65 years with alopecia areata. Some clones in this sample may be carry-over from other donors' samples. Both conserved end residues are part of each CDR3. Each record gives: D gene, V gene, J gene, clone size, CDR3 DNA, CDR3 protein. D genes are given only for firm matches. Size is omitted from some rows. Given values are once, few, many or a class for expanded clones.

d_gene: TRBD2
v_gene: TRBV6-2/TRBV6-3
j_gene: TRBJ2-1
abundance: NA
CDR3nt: TGTGCCAGCAACGCGGGACTAGGGTTTGCCGCTGAGCAGTTCTTC
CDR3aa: CASNAGLGFAAEQFF

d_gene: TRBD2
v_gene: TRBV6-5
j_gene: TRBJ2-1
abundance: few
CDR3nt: TGTGCCAGCAGTTACCGGGGGACTAGCCACAATGAGCAGTTCTTC
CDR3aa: CASSYRGTSHNEQFF

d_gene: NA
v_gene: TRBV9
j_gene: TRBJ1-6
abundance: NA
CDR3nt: TGTGCCAGCAGCGTAGCTGAGGGGCAGAATAATTCACCCCTCCACTTT
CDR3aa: CASSVAEGQNNSPLHF

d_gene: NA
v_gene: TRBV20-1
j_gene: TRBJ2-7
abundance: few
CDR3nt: TGCAGTGCCCCAAGTGGGAGCGCGGCCTACGAGCAGTACTTC
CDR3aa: CSAPSGSAAYEQYF

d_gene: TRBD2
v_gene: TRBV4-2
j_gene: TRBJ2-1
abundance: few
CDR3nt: TGTGCCAGCAGCCAATGGGTAGCGGGAGAAAATGAGCAGTTCTTC
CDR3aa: CASSQWVAGENEQFF

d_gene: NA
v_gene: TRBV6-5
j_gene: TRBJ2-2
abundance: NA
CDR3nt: TGTGCCAGCAGAAACCAAGTAACCGGGGAGCTGTTTTTT
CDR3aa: CASRNQVTGELFF

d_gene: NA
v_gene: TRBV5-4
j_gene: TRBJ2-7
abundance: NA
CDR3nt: TGTGCCAGCAGCCCGATCCCACGGGACTCCTACGAGCAGTACTTC
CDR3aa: CASSPIPRDSYEQYF

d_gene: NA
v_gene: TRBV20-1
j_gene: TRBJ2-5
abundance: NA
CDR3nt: TGCAGTGCTAGCGGGGGAGAGACCCAGTACTTC
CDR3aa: CSASGGETQYF

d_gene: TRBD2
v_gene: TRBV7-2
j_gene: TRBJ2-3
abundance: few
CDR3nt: TGTGCCAGCAGCATTAGCGGGAGCCAGACAGATACGCAGTATTTT
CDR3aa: CASSISGSQTDTQYF

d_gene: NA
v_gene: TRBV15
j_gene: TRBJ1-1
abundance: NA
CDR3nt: TGTGCCACCAGCGAAGGTCTTGAAGCTTTCTTT
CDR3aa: CATSEGLEAFF

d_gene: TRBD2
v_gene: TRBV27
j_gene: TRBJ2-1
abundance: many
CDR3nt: TGTGCCAGCAGTTTTAATGGCTTGGGAGGGCCTAGGAATGAGCAGTTCTTC
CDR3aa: CASSFNGLGGPRNEQFF

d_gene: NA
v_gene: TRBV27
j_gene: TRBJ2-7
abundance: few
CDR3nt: TGTGCCAGCAGTTTGAGGACGGGGTATGGTTACGAGCAGTACTTC
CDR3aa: CASSLRTGYGYEQYF

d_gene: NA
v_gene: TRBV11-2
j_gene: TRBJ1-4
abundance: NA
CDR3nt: TGTGCCAGCAGCTTAGCATCTCACCCGAAGAATAATGAAAAACTGTTTTTT
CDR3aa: CASSLASHPKNNEKLFF

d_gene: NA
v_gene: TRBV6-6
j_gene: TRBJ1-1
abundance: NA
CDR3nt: TGTGCCAGCAGTTATGAGGGGTTTACAGCTTTCTTT
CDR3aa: CASSYEGFTAFF

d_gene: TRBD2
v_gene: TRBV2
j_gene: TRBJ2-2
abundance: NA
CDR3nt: TGTGCCAGCAGGGACTATGAGCTGCGGGAGATCACCGGGGAGCTGTTTTTT
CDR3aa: CASRDYELREITGELFF

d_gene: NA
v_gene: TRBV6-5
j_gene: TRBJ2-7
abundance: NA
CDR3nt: TGTGCCAGCAGTGCGTCGGGGACTTGGGCCTACGAGCAGTACTTC
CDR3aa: CASSASGTWAYEQYF

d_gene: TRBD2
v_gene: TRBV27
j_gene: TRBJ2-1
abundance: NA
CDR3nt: TGTGCCAGCAGTAAATGGCGGGAGCCAGACAATGAGCAGTTCTTC
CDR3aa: CASSKWREPDNEQFF

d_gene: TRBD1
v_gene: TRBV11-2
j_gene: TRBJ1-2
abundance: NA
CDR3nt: TGTGCCAGCAGCTTATCAGGGACAGGGGCGGGCTACACCTTC
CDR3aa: CASSLSGTGAGYTF

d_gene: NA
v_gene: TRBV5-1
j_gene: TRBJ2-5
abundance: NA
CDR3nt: TGCGCCAGCAGCTTGGCAGGGAAACAAGAGACCCAGTACTTC
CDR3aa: CASSLAGKQETQYF

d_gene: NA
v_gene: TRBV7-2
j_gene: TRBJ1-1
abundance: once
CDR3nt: TGTGCCAGCAGCCCCCCGGGGGGGATGAACACTGAAGCTTTCTTT
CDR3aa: CASSPPGGMNTEAFF

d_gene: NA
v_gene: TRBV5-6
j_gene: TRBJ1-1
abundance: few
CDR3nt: TGTGCCAGCAGCTTACAATTCAGGGAGAGGATTGAAGCTTTCTTT
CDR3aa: CASSLQFRERIEAFF

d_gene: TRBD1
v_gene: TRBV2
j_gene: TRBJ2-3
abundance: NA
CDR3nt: TGTGCCAGCAGGGAACGCCTTGGGACAGGAGTTAACACAGATACGCAGTATTTT
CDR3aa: CASRERLGTGVNTDTQYF

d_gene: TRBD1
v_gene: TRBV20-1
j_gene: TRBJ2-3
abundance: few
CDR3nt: TGCAGTGCCTTGGGACAGATAAACACAGATACGCAGTATTTT
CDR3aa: CSALGQINTDTQYF

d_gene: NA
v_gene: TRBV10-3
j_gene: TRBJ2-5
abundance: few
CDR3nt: TGTGCCATCAGTGAGTCAGAAGAGACCCAGTACTTC
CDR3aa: CAISESEETQYF

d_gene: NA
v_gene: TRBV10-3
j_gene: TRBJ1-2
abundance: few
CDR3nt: TGTGCCATCAGTGAGGGGGGGCTTGGCTACACCTTC
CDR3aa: CAISEGGLGYTF

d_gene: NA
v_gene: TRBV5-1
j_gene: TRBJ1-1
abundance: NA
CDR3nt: TGCGCCAGCAGCTTGGTAGGCGGGCAGGGTACTGAAGCTTTCTTT
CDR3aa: CASSLVGGQGTEAFF

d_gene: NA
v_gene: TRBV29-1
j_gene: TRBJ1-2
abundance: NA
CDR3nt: TGCAGCGTGGGGGCGTTTGGACGGGGATATGGCTACACCTTC
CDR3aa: CSVGAFGRGYGYTF

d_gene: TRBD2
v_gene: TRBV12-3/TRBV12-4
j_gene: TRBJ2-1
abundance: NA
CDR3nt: TGTGCCAGCACCCTCGGGGGGAGTAATGATGAGCAGTTCTTC
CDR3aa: CASTLGGSNDEQFF

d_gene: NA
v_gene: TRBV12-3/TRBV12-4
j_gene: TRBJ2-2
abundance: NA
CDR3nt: TGTGCCAGCACCCCAGGGAGGGGGGAGCTGTTTTTT
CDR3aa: CASTPGRGELFF

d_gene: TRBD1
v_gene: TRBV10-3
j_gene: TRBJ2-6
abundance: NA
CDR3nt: TGTGCCATCAGTGACGGGACAGGGACTGGGGCCAACGTCCTGACTTTC
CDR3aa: CAISDGTGTGANVLTF

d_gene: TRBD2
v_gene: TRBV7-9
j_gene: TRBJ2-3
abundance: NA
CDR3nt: TGTGCCAGCAGCCCAACTAGCGGGAGCCGCACAGATACGCAGTATTTT
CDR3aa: CASSPTSGSRTDTQYF

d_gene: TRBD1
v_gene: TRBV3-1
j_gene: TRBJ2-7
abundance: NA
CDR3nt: TGTGCCAGCAGCCAAGGGTTTGGACAGGGGGCTTACGAGCAGTACTTC
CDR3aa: CASSQGFGQGAYEQYF

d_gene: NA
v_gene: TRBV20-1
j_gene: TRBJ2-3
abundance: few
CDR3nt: TGCAGTGCTAGCCCCCTAAGCACAGATACGCAGTATTTT
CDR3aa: CSASPLSTDTQYF

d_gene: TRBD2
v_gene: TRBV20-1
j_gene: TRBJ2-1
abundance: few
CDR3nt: TGCAGTGCTATGGGACTAGCGGGGCACTACAATGAGCAGTTCTTC
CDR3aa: CSAMGLAGHYNEQFF

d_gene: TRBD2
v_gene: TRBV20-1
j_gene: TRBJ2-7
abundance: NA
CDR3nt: TGCAGTGCTAGAGATCTGCTAGCGGGACGCTACGAGCAGTACTTC
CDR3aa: CSARDLLAGRYEQYF

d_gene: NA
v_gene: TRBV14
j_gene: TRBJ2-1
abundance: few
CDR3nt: TGTGCCAGCAGCCAGCAGATCTCCTACAATGAGCAGTTCTTC
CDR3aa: CASSQQISYNEQFF